Detailed here is one T cell receptor (beta chain). Its antigen has not been determined. The junction departs from the called germline gene at one end, perhaps through a read error. The sample comes from a study of cytomegalovirus exposure and HLA in healthy donors (dated by TCRdb to about 2017). Describing the broader study: An earlier analysis of approximately 600 of the donors reported 250 to 300 Gb of sequence data and more than 90 million unique TCR beta sequences from 150 million to 200 million T cells. The number of typed donors differed by locus: about 620-640 for A, B, C, DRB1 and DQB1; roughly 510 for DQA1; 606 for DPA1; and 400 to 480 for DPB1. Approximately 310 gigabases of sequencing data and 70 million to 85 million unique TCR sequences were included in an early release covering over 600 HLA-typed donors. On average, around 230,000 unique TCR beta nucleotide sequences were sequenced per donor among a few hundred genotyped donors of the cohort, with roughly a sixth of those sequences being non-productive. The study combined high-throughput TCR immunosequencing, statistical association of individual TCRs with disease status, and machine learning to predict cytomegalovirus infection status. Class I and class II HLA loci were covered by the typing at four-digit resolution. Rather than using new phenotypic data, the later analysis identified candidate immune exposures from TCR beta sequences and from how often those sequences occurred across donors. Alongside the repertoire data, information on donor age, sex, ethnicity and CMV serostatus was compiled. The study aimed to test whether signatures of past pathogen exposure could be identified by cataloging public T cell receptors. The genetic ancestry cluster associated with self-reported Caucasian donors included roughly 84% of the roughly 380 genotyped donors. Genome-wide SNP genotypes for about 55% of the roughly 670 donors were used in a later genetic analysis, which treated that subset as a discovery cohort. All discovery cohort repertoires had been generated using a single sequencing platform. A separate validation cohort of more than 100 different subjects was used in addition to the 666-subject first cohort. Roughly five DR-DQ haplotypes were handled as single units for association and clustering because linkage in the cohort was strong. An earlier analysis of around 540 of the donors applied high-throughput TCR beta sequencing to assess whether each TCR beta V gene segment acted as functional or pseudogenic. The T cell repertoires of 666 subjects were profiled by immunosequencing and related to cytomegalovirus serostatus. A later analysis re-examined previously published TCR beta repertoires from roughly 650 donors and added high-resolution HLA genotyping to investigate patterns of TCR occurrence. Overall study results and their limits: Most TCR sequences were observed very rarely across donors, whereas some public TCRs were present in many individuals. According to a later analysis, TCR association rates differed among HLA loci, with DRB1 alleles showing the most associated TCRs and HLA-C alleles showing the fewest. According to a later analysis, most CMV-associated TCR beta chains appeared to be HLA-restricted, and the HLA associations seemed to be driven largely by CMV exposure. Immune exposure information for the cohort was limited to CMV serostatus. In a later analysis, several top co-occurrence clusters were reported to appear linked to parvovirus B19, influenza, CMV and Epstein-Barr virus. A few of the identified cytomegalovirus-associated TCR beta chains were confirmed in vitro to be specific for cytomegalovirus antigens. Correlated functional status among segregating V segments might be attributable to linkage disequilibrium, but an unknown experimental factor could not be ruled out. Because HLA typing was unavailable for some donors at each locus, only the typed subset was used in association tests. A further reported finding was that TCR beta sequences accurately predicted the HLA-A and HLA-B alleles for most subjects in the first cohort. The study gave a list of about 160 TCR beta chains associated with cytomegalovirus. A later analysis found that HLA-associated TCR beta chains were more clonally expanded and had lower generation probabilities than equally common non-associated chains. A later genetic analysis reported fewer N-insertions in productive TCRs among donors in an Asian-associated ancestry cluster than the approximately 700-donor mean. At a false discovery rate of 0.05, a later analysis linked under 20,000 TCR beta sequences to specific HLA alleles. When HLA alleles, especially DR and DQ, strongly co-occurred, attributing TCR associations to individual alleles was difficult. Cytomegalovirus status was reported to be diagnosed by the classifier with high specificity and sensitivity in both the original and validation cohorts. Because counts were too low, around 18 rarely observed V segments, including chromosome 9 orphons, were left out of the earlier analysis of a few hundred of the donors. The sequencing pipeline was judged likely to have produced a cluster of highly shared sequence variants as a technical artifact. According to the authors, the approach could potentially be generalized to other disease states and immunological phenotypes. In an earlier analysis of under 600 of the donors, most TCR beta V segments were observed in productive rearrangements about 87% or about 30% of the time, broadly matching IMGT annotations. V-gene and J-gene trimming of TCR beta chains was associated with a missense DCLRE1C variant in a later genetic analysis, and the association was replicated in an independent cohort. Roughly uniform sequencing depth across donors was assumed in presence/absence analyses, although this assumption may not hold. The cohort was sequenced for TCR beta chains only, and without alpha or paired-chain data the features that could be detected were limited. Some IMGT-functional V segments, including TRBV6-2 and TRBV6-3, could not be told apart with the 87-base-pair reads, so those segments were excluded.

The library was generated by the immunoSEQ multiplex PCR assay. The multiplex PCR relied on a mix of 60 forward primers for TCR Vbeta segments and 13 reverse primers for TCR Jbeta segments. A multiplex PCR assay on genomic DNA amplified the CDR3 region of rearranged TCR beta genes. The Illumina HiSeq System was used to sequence the amplified TCR beta libraries as 87-base-pair reads. On the study's bioinformatics: A later analysis tallied roughly 78 million unique TCR beta chains across the 550 to 850 repertoires, and some 12 million of those chains were shared by two or more donors. Raw reads were error-corrected and collapsed into unique sequences by a nearest-neighbor algorithm in which closely related sequences were merged to remove PCR and sequencing errors. V, D and J gene segments were assigned by aligning CDR3 sequences to IMGT reference sequences. For a sequence to be retained, a match of at least six nucleotides to both a V gene segment and a J gene segment was required. A rearrangement was called productive if the CDR3 had no stop codons and remained in frame with V and J, and every other rearrangement was called non-productive. Following IMGT convention, CDR3 was defined as the stretch from the second conserved V-encoded cysteine to the conserved J-encoded phenylalanine. The earlier analysis of around 640 of the donors excluded sequences that lacked an unambiguous match to a single V gene segment. In an earlier analysis of around 590 of the donors, a V segment was called functional when productive rearrangements were above 56.7%, and segregating when the standard deviation between donors exceeded 5%. A statistical classification framework was developed to diagnose cytomegalovirus status using the catalog of TCR beta chain sequences. In a later analysis, V and J genes were assigned by comparing TCR nucleotide sequences against IMGT/GENE-DB human TR gene sequences. In a later analysis, CDR3 sequences and most-parsimonious VDJ recombination scenarios were assigned using the TCRdist pipeline. In a later analysis, every TCR beta chain was defined by the combination of its CDR3 amino acid sequence and its V-gene family, and reads without a unique V-gene family were dropped. A later analysis removed several hundred highly shared, low-generation-probability nucleotide sequences to deal with suspected cross-contamination and a sequencing artifact. For each public chain, a later analysis derived a clonal expansion index from normalized ranks of inferred template counts within each repertoire. Generation probabilities in a later analysis came from a VDJ recombination model fitted to out-of-frame rearrangements, and those results were checked against IGoR. In a later analysis, hypergeometric tests were used to score TCR-TCR, TCR-HLA and TCR-CMV co-occurrence, with a repertoire-size bias correction applied to TCR pairs. A later analysis estimated false discovery rates by permuting HLA or CMV assignments 20 times. A later analysis grouped co-occurring TCRs with DBSCAN, adding TCRdist sequence similarity when clustering within HLA-allele-positive subsets. For co-occurrence clustering, repertoires with fewer than 30,000 or more than 120,000 public chains were excluded, along with a handful of repertoires with anomalous nucleotide sharing. In TCRdb, the immuneACCESS table is reduced to in-frame sequences with V and J assigned. These tables do not hold every clone; where another copy was compared, an unresolved V gene accounts for under half, and the others remain unexplained. That table is the source of V, J and clone size, and D and trimming were worked out from the DNA. For this sample there are approximately 250,000 clones; 78% appear just once. The ten largest clones take up 0.4% to 0.6% of the sample.

The CDR3 has 13 amino acids, counting the end cysteine and phenylalanine. The kept DNA is CDR3 alone, 39 bases in frame from the first base. CDR1 and CDR2 (SEHNR, FQNEAQ) derive from the germline V gene (reference sequence). The cohort was made up of 500 to 850 healthy bone marrow donors. At the time of sampling, all cohort members were nominally healthy, though unrecorded immune exposures were likely present. The donor was CMV seronegative and belonged to the group of under 400 seronegative cohort members. Each donor provided a peripheral blood sample, and peripheral blood mononuclear cells were used for TCR beta sequencing. The Qiagen DNeasy Blood Extraction Kit was used to extract genomic DNA from the blood cell samples.

Sample: PBMCs. This clonotype was obtained from a boy aged 5-17 years in good health and CMV-seronegative. This receptor chain uses TRBV7-9 and TRBJ1-1; the D gene is possibly TRBD1, with 6 bases matching. The nucleotide sequence is TGTTCCAGCAGCCAACAGGGTGGCACTGAAGCTTTCTTT. This is translated as CSSSQQGGTEAFF.